The subject of this entry is one TCR beta chain. The data were obtained in a study of blood T cell repertoires in COVID-19. The table came from immunoSEQ multiplex PCR; TCRdb's copy has only in-frame clones and leaves some out. The sample holds over 250,000 clones, roughly nine tenths seen once. CDR3 length: 15 amino acids. The V gene end was trimmed by 5 bases and the J gene end by 5 bases; junction bases not matched to a gene: 11. CDR1 is MNHEY and CDR2 is SMNVEV in the germline V gene (reference sequence). Material: PBMCs or T cells enriched from blood (not recorded which). The V gene is TRBV27, the J gene TRBJ1-1; 7 nucleotides match TRBD1. This TCR was sampled from a woman aged 60-75 years who had recovered from COVID-19. CDR3 coding DNA: TGTGCCAGCAGTCCAACAAGGGGGCCGAGGACTGAAGCTTTCTTT. Encoded protein: CASSPTRGPRTEAFF.